A selection of T cell receptor beta chains follows, all from one sample in a study of cytomegalovirus exposure and HLA in healthy donors. Sequencing used immunoSEQ multiplex PCR; TCRdb keeps in-frame clones, though not all of them. The sample includes around 64,000 clones, over 75% of them seen just once. Sample: PBMCs. Every receptor here comes from a female donor in good health and CMV-seronegative. The conserved cysteine and the conserved F or W are not part of the CDR3 here. A D gene is named only where the DNA matches it firmly.

v_call d_call cdr3_aa
TRBV5-1 TRBD2 ASSLLRESYNEQF
TRBV11-3 - ASSLTSYNEQF
TRBV5-8 TRBD1 ASSSGQGLNEQF
TRBV6-5 TRBD1 ASKTGWQETQY
TRBV15 TRBD2 ATSSATYGGEQY
TRBV5-4 - ASSIRSSGNTIY
TRBV7-3 TRBD1 ASSLSGQGLFVQF
TRBV20-1 - SAKSQVGQF
TRBV7-3 TRBD1 ASSTGQGANSPLH
TRBV28 TRBD1 ASSPTGGITEAF
TRBV9 TRBD2 ASSVRGRAVNEQF
TRBV6-5 TRBD1 ASSYVRTGGDYGYT
TRBV5-1 TRBD1 ASSPRQGLTNTEAF
TRBV9 TRBD2 ASSESGGGSDTQY
TRBV28 - ASSFSDRQFYGYT
TRBV19 - ASSIAAGAYEQY
TRBV18 TRBD2 ASSPASGKETQY
TRBV6-5 TRBD2 ASKFSAGGRDTQY
TRBV5-1 - ASSFEGPTNEKLF
TRBV25-1 - ASGDKGQYYEQY
TRBV5-6 - ASTQRAASVGYT
TRBV18 TRBD2 ASSLTDLAGGPVEQF
TRBV18 - ASSPLQLNTEAF
TRBV29-1 - SATQVQETQY
TRBV5-4 - ASSVGSRVSSYEQY
TRBV6-5 TRBD2 ASRRLAGVQETQY
TRBV5-1 TRBD2 ASSPGLAGTGELF
TRBV7-9 - SSSPPSYGYT
TRBV7-2 - ASSLLLLTNYNEQF
TRBV5-1 TRBD2 ASSLGGLAGGLTDTQY
TRBV6-5 - ATRRGARNTEAF